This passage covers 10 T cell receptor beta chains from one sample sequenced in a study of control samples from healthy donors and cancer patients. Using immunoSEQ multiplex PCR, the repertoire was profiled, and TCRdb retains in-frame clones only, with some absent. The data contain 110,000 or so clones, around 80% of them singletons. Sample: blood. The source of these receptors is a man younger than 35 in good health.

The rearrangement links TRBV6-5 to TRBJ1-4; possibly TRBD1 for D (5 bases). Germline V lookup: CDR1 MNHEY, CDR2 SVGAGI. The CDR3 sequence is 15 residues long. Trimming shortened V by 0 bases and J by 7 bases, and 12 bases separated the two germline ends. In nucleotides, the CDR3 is TGTGCCAGCAGTTACTCGAATAGGGGTTTTGAAAAACTGTTTTTT. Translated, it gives CASSYSNRGFEKLFF.

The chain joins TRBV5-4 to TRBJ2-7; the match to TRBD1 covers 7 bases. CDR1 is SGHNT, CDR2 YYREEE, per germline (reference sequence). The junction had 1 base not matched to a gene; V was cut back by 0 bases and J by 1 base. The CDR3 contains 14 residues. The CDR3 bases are TGTGCCAGCAGCTTGGGACAGGGATCCTACGAGCAGTACTTC. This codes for CASSLGQGSYEQYF.

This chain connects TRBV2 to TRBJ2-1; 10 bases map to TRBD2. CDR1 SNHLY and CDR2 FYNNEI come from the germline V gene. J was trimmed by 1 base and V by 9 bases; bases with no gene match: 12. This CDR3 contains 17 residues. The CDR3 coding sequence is TGTGCCAGTAAAGGGCTAGCGGGGGCGGATTCCTACAATGAGCAGTTCTTC. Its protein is CASKGLAGADSYNEQFF.

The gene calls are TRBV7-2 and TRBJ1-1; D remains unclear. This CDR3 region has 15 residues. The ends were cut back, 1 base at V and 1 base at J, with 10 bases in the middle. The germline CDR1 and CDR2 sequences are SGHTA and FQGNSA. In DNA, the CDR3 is TGTGCCAGCAGCTTAGTGAGCGTCCAGAACACTGAAGCTTTCTTT. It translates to CASSLVSVQNTEAFF.

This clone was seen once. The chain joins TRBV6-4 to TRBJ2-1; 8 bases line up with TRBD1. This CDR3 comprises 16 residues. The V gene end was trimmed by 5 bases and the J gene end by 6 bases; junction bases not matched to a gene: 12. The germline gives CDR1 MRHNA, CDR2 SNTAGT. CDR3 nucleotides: TGTGCCAGCAGTACAATCGAAGGACAGGGTCTCAATGAGCAGTTCTTC. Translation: CASSTIEGQGLNEQFF.

The CDR3 DNA reads as TGTGCCAGCAGCCAAGAGCCCTTGAGGACTGAAGCTTTCTTT. Protein product: CASSQEPLRTEAFF. This rearrangement joins TRBV3-1 (or the pseudogene TRBV3-2) to TRBJ1-1; D ambiguous. V was cut by 0 bases and J by 5 bases, with 10 bases left in between. There are 14 residues in the CDR3. Germline CDR1 LGHDT, CDR2 YNNKEL (reference sequence).

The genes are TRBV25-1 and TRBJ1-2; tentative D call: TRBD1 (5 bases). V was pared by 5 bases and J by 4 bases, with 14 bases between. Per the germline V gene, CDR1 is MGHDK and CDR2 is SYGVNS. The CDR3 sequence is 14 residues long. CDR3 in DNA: TGTGCCAGCAGTTTGGGGCAGGGAATCTATGGCTACACCTTC. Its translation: CASSLGQGIYGYTF.

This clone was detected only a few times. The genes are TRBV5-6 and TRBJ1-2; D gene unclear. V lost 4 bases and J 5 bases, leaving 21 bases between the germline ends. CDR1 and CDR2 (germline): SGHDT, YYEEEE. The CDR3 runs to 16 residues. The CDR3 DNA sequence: TGTGCCAGCAGCATAGGGAGGGCCATATCCACTTATGGCTACACCTTC. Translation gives CASSIGRAISTYGYTF. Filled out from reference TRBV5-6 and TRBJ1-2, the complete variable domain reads DAGVTQSPTHLIKTRGQQVTLRCSPKSGHDTVSWYQQALGQGPQFIFQYYEEEERQRGNFPDRFSGHQFPNYSSELNVNALLLGDSALYLCASSIGRAISTYGYTFGSGTRLTVV.

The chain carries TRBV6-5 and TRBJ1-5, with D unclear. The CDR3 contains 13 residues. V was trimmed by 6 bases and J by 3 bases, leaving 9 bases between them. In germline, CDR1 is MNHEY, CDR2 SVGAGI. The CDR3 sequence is CASRAQLNQPQHF. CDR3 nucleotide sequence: TGTGCCAGCAGGGCACAACTCAATCAGCCCCAGCATTTT.

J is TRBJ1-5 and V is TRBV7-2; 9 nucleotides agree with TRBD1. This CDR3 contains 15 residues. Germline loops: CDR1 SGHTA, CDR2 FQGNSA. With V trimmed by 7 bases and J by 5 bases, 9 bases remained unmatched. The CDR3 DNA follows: TGTGCCAGCAACTCGGGGGACAGGGTCGATCAGCCCCAGCATTTT. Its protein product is CASNSGDRVDQPQHF.